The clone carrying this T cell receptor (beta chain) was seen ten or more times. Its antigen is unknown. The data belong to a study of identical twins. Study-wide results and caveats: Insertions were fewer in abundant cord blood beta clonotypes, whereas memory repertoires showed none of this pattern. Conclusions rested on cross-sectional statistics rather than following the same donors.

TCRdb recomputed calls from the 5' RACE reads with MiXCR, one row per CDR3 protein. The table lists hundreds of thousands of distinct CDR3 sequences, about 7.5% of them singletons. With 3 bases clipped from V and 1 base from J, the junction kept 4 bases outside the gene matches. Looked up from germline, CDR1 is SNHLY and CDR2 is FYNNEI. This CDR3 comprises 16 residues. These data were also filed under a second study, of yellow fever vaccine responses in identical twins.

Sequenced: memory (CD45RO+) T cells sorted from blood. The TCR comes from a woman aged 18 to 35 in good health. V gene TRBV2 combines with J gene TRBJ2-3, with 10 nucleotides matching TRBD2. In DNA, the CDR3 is TGTGCCAGCAGTGATGCGCTAGCGGGGGGCACAGATACGCAGTATTTT. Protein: CASSDALAGGTDTQYF.